The 32 T cell receptor beta chains below all came from one sample that was sequenced in a study of shared clonotypes between healthy human individuals. Assay: immunoSEQ multiplex PCR; the TCRdb copy retains only in-frame clones and omits some. The table shows 490,000 or so clones, with around 78% occurring only once. Sequencing was performed on PBMCs. These receptor sequences come from a woman in her thirties or forties in good health. Some clones in this sample may be carry-over from other donors' samples.

The rearrangement links TRBV28 to TRBJ1-3; D is undetermined. The ends were cut back, 3 bases at V and 1 base at J, with 13 bases in the middle. Germline V gives CDR1 MDHEN, CDR2 SYDVKM. The CDR3 runs to 16 residues. This CDR3 is CASSFVQVGSGNTIYF. The DNA of the CDR3 is TGTGCCAGCAGTTTCGTCCAGGTCGGATCTGGAAACACCATATATTTT. The variable domain in full, with the rest retrieved from reference TRBV28 and TRBJ1-3, is DVKVTQSSRYLVKRTGEKVFLECVQDMDHENMFWYRQDPGLGLRLIYFSYDVKMKEKGDIPEGYSVSREKKERFSLILESASTNQTSMYLCASSFVQVGSGNTIYFGEGSWLTVV.

This clone has a handful of counts. Other DNA sequences from this sample encode an identical CDR3 as well. The chain recombines TRBV30 with TRBJ1-5; maybe TRBD1 (6 bases). This CDR3 has 15 residues. Germline values: CDR1 GTSNPN, CDR2 SVGIG (reference sequence). Trimming removed 3 bases from V and 2 bases from J, with 14 bases in between. The CDR3 loop is CAWSVRAGGNQPQHF. CDR3 coding DNA: TGTGCCTGGAGCGTACGGGCAGGGGGCAATCAGCCCCAGCATTTT.

The chain has TRBV10-3 and TRBJ1-2, with D perhaps TRBD1 (6 bases). Trimming pared 2 bases from V and 14 bases from J, leaving 18 bases between. Germline assignment: CDR1 ENHRY and CDR2 SYGVKD. The CDR3 is 13 amino acids. The CDR3 protein is CAISETTGSVVTF. Written as DNA, the CDR3 is TGTGCCATCAGTGAGACGACAGGCAGTGTCGTTACCTTC.

The chain is built from TRBV10-3 and TRBJ1-3; TRBD1 agrees at 7 bases. V trimming: 6 bases; J trimming: 4 bases; junction bases outside the gene matches: 6. This CDR3 is 14 amino acids long. Looked up from germline, CDR1 is ENHRY and CDR2 is SYGVKD. The CDR3 DNA reads TGTGCCATCAGGGACGGGACAGCCGGAAACACCATATATTTT. It specifies CAIRDGTAGNTIYF.

The rearrangement joins TRBV6-5 to TRBJ2-7; D might be TRBD1 or TRBD2, each matching 6 bases. Germline V gene lookup returns CDR1 MNHEY and CDR2 SVGAGI. The CDR3 runs 15 residues. The ends were cut back, 0 bases at V and 3 bases at J, with 12 bases in the middle. The CDR3 here is CASSYSRGAHYEQYF. The CDR3 DNA reads TGTGCCAGCAGTTACTCGAGGGGGGCTCACTACGAGCAGTACTTC.

The count of this clone is one. V gene TRBV10-3 combines with J gene TRBJ2-7; tentative D call: TRBD1 (5 bases). V shed 10 bases and J shed 6 bases, with 16 bases lying between them. Germline CDR1 is ENHRY and CDR2 is SYGVKD. CDR3 length: 12 residues. CDR3 bases: TGTGCCACCAGGATCGACAGAGCCGAGCAGTACTTC. Amino acids: CATRIDRAEQYF.

The CDR3 loop reads CASSVGDSYNEQFF. As DNA, the CDR3 is TGTGCCAGCAGCGTAGGTGACAGCTACAATGAGCAGTTCTTC. The rearrangement joins TRBV9 to TRBJ2-1, with a tentative D call TRBD1 (5 bases). Germline CDR1 SGDLS, CDR2 YYNGEE. Between the trimmed V and J ends, which lost 0 bases and 3 bases, there was a span of 7 bases. This CDR3 has 14 amino acids.

This sequence joins TRBV7-8 and TRBJ2-5; D unclear. The CDR3 length is 13 residues. V lost 5 bases to trimming and J lost 4 bases, with 11 bases between them. CDR1 is SGHVS, CDR2 FQNEAQ, per germline. The CDR3 loop reads CASSLRIPETQYF. CDR3 DNA: TGTGCCAGCAGCCTACGGATCCCAGAGACCCAGTACTTC.

The V call is TRBV9, the J call TRBJ2-7, with D possibly being TRBD1 or TRBD2 (5 bases each). The V end lost 6 bases, the J end lost 2 bases, and 18 bases lay between the germline ends. CDR3 length equals 15 residues. Per the germline V gene, CDR1 is SGDLS and CDR2 is YYNGEE. Here the CDR3 reads CASTPGLDLAYEQYF. The CDR3, as DNA: TGTGCCAGCACCCCGGGGCTAGATCTGGCCTACGAGCAGTACTTC.

The chain carries TRBV21-1 and TRBJ2-7; TRBD2 was called by the table and not checked on the DNA. TRBV21-1 is annotated as a pseudogene. The CDR3 sequence is 17 residues long. DNA for the CDR3: TGTGCCAGCAGCAAAGCCGTAAGCGGGAGTCGTCACTACGAGCAGTACTTC. As protein: CASSKAVSGSRHYEQYF.

This clone was detected only a few times. This sequence joins TRBV6-4 and TRBJ2-2, with D possibly TRBD1 on 5 matching bases. This CDR3 is 13 amino acids long. V lost 5 bases, J lost 4 bases, and 8 bases lay in between. The germline V gene encodes CDR1 MRHNA and CDR2 SNTAGT. CDR3 loop: CASSLDSTGELFF. In DNA, the CDR3 is TGTGCCAGCAGTCTCGACAGCACCGGGGAGCTGTTTTTT.

The chain uses TRBV2 and TRBJ1-3; D is unresolved. This CDR3 is built from 14 residues. Germline V lookup: CDR1 SNHLY, CDR2 FYNNEI. V lost 4 bases and J 4 bases, leaving 11 bases between the germline ends. In DNA, the CDR3 is TGTGCCAGCAGTGTTGCGAGGCTCGGAAACACCATATATTTT. The encoded protein is CASSVARLGNTIYF.

The chain carries TRBV11-2 and TRBJ2-2; 7 bases are shared with TRBD2. Germline CDR1 SGHAT, CDR2 FQNNGV. CDR3 length: 17 amino acids. V shed 4 bases, J shed 3 bases, and the junction held 11 bases outside the gene matches. The CDR3 sequence: CASSSPPGRRYTGELFF. The CDR3 DNA reads TGTGCCAGCAGCTCGCCACCCGGGAGGAGGTACACCGGGGAGCTGTTTTTT.

This chain joins TRBV29-1 and TRBJ1-4, with unresolved D. The germline V gene has CDR1 SQVTM and CDR2 ANQGSEA. CDR3 size: 11 residues. Trimming stripped 0 bases from V and 8 bases from J, with 4 bases between. CDR3 in DNA: TGCAGCGTTGAAGACAGGGAAAAACTGTTTTTT. The encoded protein is CSVEDREKLFF.

The rearrangement links TRBV5-1 to TRBJ2-1; TRBD1 aligns across 9 bases. The CDR3 has 15 amino acids. V shed 3 bases, J shed 5 bases, and the junction held 6 bases outside the gene matches. Per the germline V gene, CDR1 is SGHRS and CDR2 is YFSETQ. CDR3 protein: CASSWAGQGNNEQFF. DNA for the CDR3: TGCGCCAGCAGCTGGGCGGGACAGGGCAACAATGAGCAGTTCTTC.

Details on this clone: This likely traces to a read error, being one base from a far larger clone. The chain couples TRBV25-1 to TRBJ2-7; 12 bases match TRBD1. The CDR3 runs 15 residues. Germline values: CDR1 MGHDK, CDR2 SYGVNS. CDR3 DNA: TGTGCCAGCAGTGAGTTCGGGACAGGGGGCTACGAGCAGCACTTC. Translating gives CASSEFGTGGYEQHF.

This chain's CDR3 is CASSWGLSYEQYF. CDR3 coding DNA: TGTGCCAGCAGCTGGGGACTATCCTACGAGCAGTACTTC. This sequence joins TRBV7-2 and TRBJ2-7; 7 bases align to TRBD2. The CDR3 spans 13 residues. V lost 4 bases to trimming and J lost 1 base; unmatched junction nucleotides: 1. CDR1 and CDR2 from the germline V gene are SGHTA and FQGNSA. The complete variable domain, with remaining parts taken from reference TRBV7-2 and TRBJ2-7, reads GAGVSQSPSNKVTEKGKDVELRCDPISGHTALYWYRQSLGQGLEFLIYFQGNSAPDKSGLPSDRFSAERTGGSVSTLTIQRTQQEDSAVYLCASSWGLSYEQYFGPGTRLTVT.

The rearrangement joins TRBV6-6 to TRBJ1-2; 10 positions agree with TRBD1. The germline gives CDR1 MNHNY, CDR2 SVGAGI (reference sequence). The junction had 3 bases not matched to a gene; V was cut back by 2 bases and J by 6 bases. This CDR3 comprises 14 residues. The CDR3 sequence: CASSYGQGGDGYTF. The CDR3 bases are TGTGCCAGCAGTTACGGACAGGGGGGGGATGGCTACACCTTC.

This sequence joins TRBV18 and TRBJ1-1; D remains unclear. Trimming cost V 3 bases and J 0 bases, with 17 bases left between them. Germline V gene lookup returns CDR1 KGHSH and CDR2 LQKENI. This CDR3 has 17 residues. The CDR3 sequence is CASSPGTRGWLNTEAFF. The CDR3, as DNA: TGTGCCAGCTCACCGGGTACCCGAGGCTGGTTGAACACTGAAGCTTTCTTT.

Worth noting for this clone: Other DNA sequences in the same sample also yield this CDR3. The rearrangement joins TRBV9 to TRBJ2-7, with 10 bases fitting TRBD2. The CDR3 has 15 residues. V shed 1 base, J shed 2 bases, and the junction held 3 bases outside the gene matches. Germline V gene data show CDR1 as SGDLS and CDR2 as YYNGEE. The CDR3 region is CASSVSSGRAYEQYF. Written as DNA, the CDR3 is TGTGCCAGCAGCGTAAGCAGCGGGAGGGCCTACGAGCAGTACTTC.

This chain links TRBV5-4 with TRBJ1-2; unclear D gene. V lost 1 base and J 2 bases, leaving 6 bases between the germline ends. Per the germline V gene, CDR1 is SGHNT and CDR2 is YYREEE (reference sequence). This CDR3 is 13 amino acids long. The CDR3 here is CASSLSGNYGYTF. The CDR3 region has the DNA TGTGCCAGCAGCTTGTCAGGAAACTATGGCTACACCTTC.

The CDR3 DNA is TGTGCCAGCAGCACACGCGGGGGGGAGCAGTACTTC. Translated, it gives CASSTRGGEQYF. The V and J genes are TRBV4-2 and TRBJ2-7; 8 nucleotides agree with TRBD2. Trimming cost V 5 bases and J 7 bases; bases outside gene matches: 4. Germline V gives CDR1 LGHNA, CDR2 YNFKEQ. The CDR3 totals 12 residues.

In regard to this clone: Sequence at one end of the junction differs from germline and may be a read error. The chain combines TRBV5-1 with TRBJ2-2, with TRBD2 matching 8 bases. The length of the CDR3 is 15 residues. Germline-derived CDR1 and CDR2 are SGHRS and YFSETQ. The CDR3: CTSSPGLVWTGELFF. In DNA, the CDR3 is TGCACCAGCAGCCCGGGACTAGTTTGGACCGGGGAGCTGTTTTTT.

This clone was seen more than once but under ten times. The genes are TRBV5-1 and TRBJ2-1; TRBD2 matches 7 bases. Germline loops: CDR1 SGHRS, CDR2 YFSETQ. With V trimmed by 2 bases and J by 9 bases, 2 bases remained unmatched. This CDR3 spans 12 amino acids. The CDR3 coding sequence is TGCGCCAGCAGCTTATCTAGCGGTGAGCAGTTCTTC. This sequence encodes CASSLSSGEQFF.

The chain combines TRBV18 with TRBJ1-2; 7 bases are shared with TRBD1. Germline V gene lookup returns CDR1 KGHSH and CDR2 LQKENI. The CDR3 consists of 15 residues. V dropped 2 bases and J dropped 5; count of bases not matched to a gene: 8. This CDR3 reads CASSPETGSPYGYTF. CDR3 DNA sequence: TGTGCCAGCTCACCAGAGACAGGGTCACCGTATGGCTACACCTTC. Combining the CDR3 with reference TRBV18 and TRBJ1-2 gives the whole variable domain NAGVMQNPRHLVRRRGQEARLRCSPMKGHSHVYWYRQLPEEGLKFMVYLQKENIIDESGMPKERFSAEFPKEGPSILRIQQVVRGDSAAYFCASSPETGSPYGYTFGSGTRLTVV.

The J gene is TRBJ1-5, the V gene TRBV28; D not resolved. CDR1 is MDHEN and CDR2 is SYDVKM in the germline V gene. CDR3 length: 14 residues. Trimming removed 3 bases from V and 3 bases from J, with 9 bases in between. The CDR3 loop reads CASSLLVNNQPQHF. The CDR3 nucleotides are TGTGCCAGCAGTTTGTTGGTCAACAATCAGCCCCAGCATTTT.

This clone was detected a few times. The chain uses TRBV2 and TRBJ2-2, with 8 bases aligning to TRBD2. The CDR3 totals 15 residues. Germline CDR1 SNHLY, CDR2 FYNNEI. Trimming removed 3 bases from V and 7 bases from J; junction bases left unmatched: 7. CDR3 DNA: TGTGCCAGCAGTGACTCGGGACTAGGGGACGGGGAGCTGTTTTTT. This codes for CASSDSGLGDGELFF.

This clone has just a few counts. V and J are TRBV5-4 and TRBJ2-3; D unresolved. The germline V gene encodes CDR1 SGHNT and CDR2 YYREEE (reference sequence). This CDR3 comprises 16 residues. The V and J ends lost 2 bases and 0 bases respectively, with 13 bases between them. In nucleotides, the CDR3 is TGTGCCAGCAGCTTCTCGCCCCACTCTAGCACAGATACGCAGTATTTT. It codes for CASSFSPHSSTDTQYF.

V is TRBV29-1 and J is TRBJ2-3; the D is unclear. Germline CDR1 and CDR2: SQVTM and ANQGSEA. Trimming cost V 2 bases and J 1 base, with 7 bases left between them. This CDR3 is built from 13 residues. In DNA form, the CDR3 reads TGCAGCGTTGAATCCGCGGGCACAGATACGCAGTATTTT. Translating gives CSVESAGTDTQYF.

V usage is TRBV19 and J usage is TRBJ2-1; D ambiguous. Deletions cut 5 bases from V and 6 bases from J, with 5 bases between. The CDR3 runs to 11 residues. Germline V gene lookup returns CDR1 LNHDA and CDR2 SQIVND (reference sequence). The CDR3 spells CASSLSNEQFF. CDR3 nucleotide sequence: TGTGCCAGTAGTCTTAGCAATGAGCAGTTCTTC.

J is TRBJ2-7 and V is TRBV9; TRBD2 might be the D (6 bases). The CDR3 is 13 amino acids. The germline V gene encodes CDR1 SGDLS and CDR2 YYNGEE. V lost 2 bases, J lost 3 bases, and 9 bases lay in between. This CDR3 reads CASSVTGSYEQYF. Here the CDR3 DNA reads TGTGCCAGCAGCGTTACCGGGAGCTACGAGCAGTACTTC.

The V gene is TRBV9, the J gene TRBJ1-2; 7 positions agree with TRBD1. The CDR3 has 13 amino acids. Germline lookup yields CDR1 SGDLS and CDR2 YYNGEE. Losses at the gene ends were 4 bases for V and 5 bases for J; bases not matched to a gene: 5. CDR3 nucleotides: TGTGCCAGCAGCAGGGAGGGACAGTATGGCTACACCTTC. Its translation: CASSREGQYGYTF.